This TCR beta chain was captured in a study of OX40 agonist ivuxolimab in advanced cancers. TCRdb's copy holds only in-frame clones and misses some; the assay was immunoSEQ multiplex PCR. The sample includes some 48,000 clones, around 84% seen only once; the top ten take roughly a quarter. The CDR3 has 17 residues. Trimming took off 7 bases at V and 0 bases at J, with 21 bases between the two ends. Germline assignment: CDR1 SNHLY and CDR2 FYNNEI. V is TRBV2 and J is TRBJ1-1; the D gene is possibly TRBD1 (5 bases). This receptor was obtained from an adult with an advanced solid tumor such as melanoma, head and neck, liver or kidney cancer. The sequenced sample was CD4+ or CD8+ T cells sorted from blood, obtained in a trial of the OX40 agonist ivuxolimab. The DNA for the CDR3 is TGTGCCAGCACCTGGGACGACACGGGCCTTTTGAACACTGAAGCTTTCTTT. Protein: CASTWDDTGLLNTEAFF.